The 22 T cell receptor beta chains listed next were all sequenced from one sample in a study of technical replicates of blood from a few donors. Using immunoSEQ multiplex PCR, the repertoire was profiled, and TCRdb retains in-frame clones only, with some absent. The data show 98,000 or so clones, 90% to 97% seen once. Specimen: T cells isolated from PBMCs. These receptors came from a human donor in good health.

This chain joins TRBV5-1 and TRBJ2-1; no definite D call. This CDR3 region has 14 residues. The germline V gene encodes CDR1 SGHRS and CDR2 YFSETQ. V dropped 0 bases and J dropped 1 base, with 5 bases sitting between them. CDR3 loop: CASSLVQSYNEQFF. CDR3 bases: TGCGCCAGCAGCTTGGTGCAGTCCTACAATGAGCAGTTCTTC.

This sequence joins TRBV11-2 and TRBJ2-1; TRBD2 aligns across 11 bases. CDR3 size: 19 residues. The germline CDR1 and CDR2 sequences are SGHAT and FQNNGV. V trimming: 5 bases; J trimming: 8 bases; junction bases outside the gene matches: 20. CDR3 DNA sequence: TGTGCCAGCAGCCACCCCCCACTAGCGGGAGATGGCGGTAAGGATGAGCAGTTCTTC. This gives the protein CASSHPPLAGDGGKDEQFF.

CDR3: CASSLTESYEQYF. CDR3 DNA: TGTGCCAGCAGCTTAACAGAGTCCTACGAGCAGTACTTC. This rearrangement joins TRBV11-1 to TRBJ2-7, with no clear D. Per germline, CDR1 SGHAT and CDR2 FQDESV (reference sequence). The V gene lost 2 bases and the J gene lost 1 base, with 6 bases spanning the gap. This CDR3 comprises 13 residues.

The chain carries TRBV19 and TRBJ2-7, with TRBD2 identical over 8 bases. This CDR3 contains 16 residues. The J segment lost 3 bases and the V segment lost 4 bases, leaving 11 bases of the junction unmatched. Germline-derived CDR1 and CDR2 are LNHDA and SQIVND (reference sequence). The CDR3 DNA follows: TGTGCCAGTAGTACTCAGGTGGCTAGCGGGCGCTACGAGCAGTACTTC. It codes for CASSTQVASGRYEQYF.

This clone was recorded only once. The genes are TRBV9 and TRBJ2-7, with TRBD1 as a possible D gene (6 bases). CDR3 length equals 15 residues. CDR1 SGDLS and CDR2 YYNGEE come from the germline V gene. V dropped 0 bases and J dropped 0 bases, with 10 bases sitting between them. The CDR3 region has the DNA TGTGCCAGCAGCGTAGGAGGACAGTTCTCCTACGAGCAGTACTTC. Translated: CASSVGGQFSYEQYF.

V and J are TRBV28 and TRBJ2-1, with TRBD2 matching over 8 bases. The trim removed 5 bases at V and 11 bases at J, leaving 17 bases unmatched. The CDR3 sequence is 16 residues long. Germline V gives CDR1 MDHEN, CDR2 SYDVKM. CDR3 region: CASSLSSLPGGHKQFF. The CDR3 bases are TGTGCCAGCAGTCTCAGCAGTCTTCCGGGAGGGCACAAGCAGTTCTTC.

The genes are TRBV15 and TRBJ2-5; 10 positions agree with TRBD2. The CDR3 is made up of 19 amino acids. The germline gives CDR1 LNHNV, CDR2 YYDKDF (reference sequence). The V gene end was trimmed by 3 bases and the J gene end by 0 bases; junction bases not matched to a gene: 13. This CDR3 is CATSRKTSGRPHYQETQYF. CDR3 coding DNA: TGTGCCACCAGCAGGAAGACTAGCGGGCGACCGCATTACCAAGAGACCCAGTACTTC. The full variable domain, rest sourced from reference TRBV15 and TRBJ2-5, is DAMVIQNPRYQVTQFGKPVTLSCSQTLNHNVMYWYQQKSSQAPKLLFHYYDKDFNNEADTPDNFQSRRPNTSFCFLDIRSPGLGDTAMYLCATSRKTSGRPHYQETQYFGPGTRLLVL.

The genes are TRBV10-3 and TRBJ1-5; no reliable D call. Per germline, CDR1 ENHRY and CDR2 SYGVKD. CDR3 length: 15 amino acids. Trimming left V 3 bases short and J 3 bases short, with 12 bases between. CDR3 DNA: TGTGCCATCAGTGACGCAAATCGGTACAATCAGCCCCAGCATTTT. Protein product: CAISDANRYNQPQHF.

The rearrangement joins TRBV7-9 to TRBJ2-3; TRBD2 matches 9 bases. CDR1 and CDR2 (germline): SEHNR, FQNEAQ (reference sequence). The CDR3 contains 13 residues. V shed 10 bases and J 1 base; nucleotides not matched to a gene: 3. The CDR3 DNA sequence: TGTGCCACGGGACTAGCAGGCACAGATACGCAGTATTTT. Residues: CATGLAGTDTQYF.

V and J are TRBV4-1 and TRBJ2-1; TRBD1 aligns across 7 bases. V shed 4 bases and J 4 bases; nucleotides not matched to a gene: 10. The CDR3 totals 16 residues. Germline V CDR1 and CDR2: MGHRA, YSYEKL. The CDR3 DNA reads TGCGCCAGCAGCCGAGTCGGCCGGGACAGATACAATGAGCAGTTCTTC. Residues: CASSRVGRDRYNEQFF.

The chain links TRBV4-1 to TRBJ1-1, with D unclear. V was shortened by 7 bases and J by 4 bases, with 19 bases between the two germline ends. Germline V gene lookup returns CDR1 MGHRA and CDR2 YSYEKL. CDR3 length: 15 residues. The CDR3 sequence: CASNPGSGGRTEAFF. The CDR3, as DNA: TGCGCCAGCAATCCCGGGTCAGGAGGGCGCACTGAAGCTTTCTTT.

The chain carries TRBV2 and TRBJ2-7; D is ambiguous. Per the germline V gene, CDR1 is SNHLY and CDR2 is FYNNEI. V lost 6 bases, J lost 10 bases, and 25 bases lay in between. The CDR3 length is 15 residues. The CDR3 nucleotides read TGTGCCAGCAGCTCAGAGTTCGGGTCCGAGACTGTTCAGTACTTC. Its translation: CASSSEFGSETVQYF.

The CDR3 bases are TGCGCCAGCAGCCTAACCGGACTAGCTCCCTACAATGAGCAGTTCTTC. Translation: CASSLTGLAPYNEQFF. The rearrangement uses TRBV5-1 and TRBJ2-1; 8 bases agree with TRBD2. V was clipped by 4 bases and J by 2 bases; unmatched bases: 8. Germline V CDR1 and CDR2: SGHRS, YFSETQ. The CDR3 covers 16 residues. The full variable domain, with the rest looked up from reference TRBV5-1 and TRBJ2-1, is KAGVTQTPRYLIKTRGQQVTLSCSPISGHRSVSWYQQTPGQGLQFLFEYFSETQRNKGNFPGRFSGRQFSNSRSEMNVSTLELGDSALYLCASSLTGLAPYNEQFFGPGTRLTVL.

This chain links TRBV4-1 with TRBJ2-1, with TRBD2 matching over 10 bases. The J segment lost 5 bases and the V segment lost 1 base, leaving 5 bases of the junction unmatched. Germline V gene data show CDR1 as MGHRA and CDR2 as YSYEKL. CDR3 length: 16 amino acids. The CDR3 nucleotides are TGCGCCAGCAGCCAAGTCCTAGCGGGAGTTCACAATGAGCAGTTCTTC. Protein product: CASSQVLAGVHNEQFF.

This chain joins TRBV7-9 and TRBJ2-1; 7 bases are a match to TRBD2. V lost 3 bases, J lost 2 bases, and 7 bases stayed unmatched. CDR3 length: 16 residues. Germline loops: CDR1 SEHNR, CDR2 FQNEAQ (reference sequence). In DNA, the CDR3 is TGTGCCAGCAGCTTCCGAGCTGCGGGGGCCTACAATGAGCAGTTCTTC. Translation: CASSFRAAGAYNEQFF.

The chain uses TRBV7-9 and TRBJ1-5; 10 bases agree with TRBD1. The CDR3 spans 15 residues. Germline lookup yields CDR1 SEHNR and CDR2 FQNEAQ (reference sequence). The junction had 1 base not matched to a gene; V was cut back by 0 bases and J by 5 bases. The DNA for the CDR3 is TGTGCCAGCAGCTTAGCGGGGACAGGGGATCAGCCCCAGCATTTT. Protein: CASSLAGTGDQPQHF.

The chain is built from TRBV5-1 and TRBJ1-1, with unresolved D. Trimming stripped 1 base from V and 3 bases from J, with 10 bases between. CDR3 length equals 14 residues. Germline-derived CDR1 and CDR2 are SGHRS and YFSETQ. The CDR3, as DNA: TGCGCCAGCAGCTTGAGCGGGCTTGACACTGAAGCTTTCTTT. Translated: CASSLSGLDTEAFF.

This chain links TRBV10-1 with TRBJ2-1, with 8 bases fitting TRBD2. V gave up 6 bases and J gave up 7 bases; unmatched junction bases: 5. Germline CDR1 is WNHNN and CDR2 is SYGVQD (reference sequence). The CDR3 extends over 13 amino acids. For the CDR3, the DNA is TGCGCCAGCAGAGGGACTAGAGGAAATGAGCAGTTCTTC. Its protein is CASRGTRGNEQFF.

The J gene is TRBJ1-2, the V gene TRBV11-2; possible D gene TRBD1, 6 bases. Trimming stripped 3 bases from V and 0 bases from J, with 8 bases between. Germline V lookup: CDR1 SGHAT, CDR2 FQNNGV. The CDR3 length is 14 residues. The CDR3 DNA reads TGTGCCAGCAGCTTGGACAGAGCTAACTATGGCTACACCTTC. As protein: CASSLDRANYGYTF.

This chain connects TRBV19 to TRBJ1-1; no definite D call. Germline V gene lookup returns CDR1 LNHDA and CDR2 SQIVND (reference sequence). This CDR3 spans 13 amino acids. V shed 2 bases and J shed 2 bases, with 6 bases lying between them. CDR3 sequence: CASSINSNTEAFF. Here the CDR3 DNA reads TGTGCCAGTAGTATAAACAGCAACACTGAAGCTTTCTTT.

This chain uses TRBV29-1 with TRBJ2-7; TRBD1 aligns across 9 bases. CDR1 is SQVTM, CDR2 ANQGSEA, per germline. There are 18 residues in the CDR3. J was trimmed by 2 bases and V by 1 base; bases with no gene match: 15. Here the CDR3 DNA reads TGCAGCGTTGAAGTTTTACGTGGAGGGACAGGGACCCCCTACGAGCAGTACTTC. It translates to CSVEVLRGGTGTPYEQYF.

The CDR3 loop reads CASSSRFTGELFF. The CDR3 region has the DNA TGTGCCAGCAGTTCGCGATTCACCGGGGAGCTGTTTTTT. The chain couples TRBV6-5 to TRBJ2-2; D remains ambiguous. Trimming removed 4 bases at V and 4 bases at J, with 7 bases between. The length of the CDR3 is 13 residues. Germline CDR1 reads MNHEY; CDR2 reads SVGAGI.